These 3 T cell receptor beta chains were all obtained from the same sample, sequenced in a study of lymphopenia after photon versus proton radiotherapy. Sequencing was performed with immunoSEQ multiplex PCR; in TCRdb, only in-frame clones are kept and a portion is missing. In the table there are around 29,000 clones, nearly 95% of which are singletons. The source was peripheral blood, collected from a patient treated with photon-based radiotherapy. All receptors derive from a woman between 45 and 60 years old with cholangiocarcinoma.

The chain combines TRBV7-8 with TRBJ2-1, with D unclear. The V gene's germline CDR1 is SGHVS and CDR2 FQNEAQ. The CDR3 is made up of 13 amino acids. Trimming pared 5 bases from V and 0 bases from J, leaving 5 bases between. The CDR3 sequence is CASSKSSYNEQFF. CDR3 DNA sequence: TGTGCCAGCAGCAAAAGCTCCTACAATGAGCAGTTCTTC.

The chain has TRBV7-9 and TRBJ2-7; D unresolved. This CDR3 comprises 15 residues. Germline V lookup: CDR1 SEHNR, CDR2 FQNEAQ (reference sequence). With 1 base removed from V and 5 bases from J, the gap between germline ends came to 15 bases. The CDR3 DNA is TGTGCCAGCAGCTTAGATGGCAGTACGTCCGACGAGCAGTACTTC. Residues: CASSLDGSTSDEQYF.

The CDR3 bases are TGTGCCAGCAGCTTAGGGGGACACGGGGGTGAAAAACTGTTTTTT. It codes for CASSLGGHGGEKLFF. The chain combines TRBV7-2 with TRBJ1-4; a possible D gene is TRBD1 (6 bases). Germline loops: CDR1 SGHTA, CDR2 FQGNSA. V was shortened by 1 base and J by 7 bases, with 13 bases between the two germline ends. This CDR3 is built from 15 residues.